This paragraph covers one T cell receptor (beta chain) sequence. Antigen: not known. The protocol was immunoSEQ multiplex PCR, while the TCRdb copy is restricted to in-frame clones and leaves out a portion. The data hold a few hundred thousand clones, with 86% observed a single time. From the approximately 120-subject validation cohort, which was separate from the roughly 700-subject first cohort, the donors were drawn. V was shortened by 0 bases and J by 0 bases, with 9 bases between the two germline ends. Germline V lookup: CDR1 MNHEY, CDR2 SMNVEV (reference sequence). The CDR3 runs 16 residues. This sample was included in a study of cytomegalovirus exposure and HLA in healthy donors. Study findings and constraints: For most TCR sequences rarity was the rule, although some public TCRs occurred in many donors.

This TCR derives from a woman under 30 in good health and CMV-seronegative. Sequences were obtained from PBMCs. This chain joins TRBV27 and TRBJ2-4, with D uncertain. The CDR3 DNA follows: TGTGCCAGCAGTTTATCTGTGGGCCTAGCCAAAAACATTCAGTACTTC. The encoded protein is CASSLSVGLAKNIQYF.